Presented here are 22 T cell receptor beta chains from one specimen sequenced in a study of cytomegalovirus exposure and HLA in healthy donors. Primers for the PCR totalled 60 Vbeta and 13 Jbeta. Repertoires were generated with immunoSEQ multiplex PCR, while TCRdb's copy carries only in-frame clones and drops some. This sample contains under 95,000 clones. Sequenced: PBMCs. The source is a man aged 45-65 years in good health and CMV-seronegative.

The rearrangement links TRBV7-8 to TRBJ1-2; 9 bases are a match to TRBD1. The CDR3 contains 15 residues. J was trimmed by 3 bases and V by 5 bases; bases with no gene match: 7. Germline CDR1 SGHVS, CDR2 FQNEAQ. This CDR3 is CASSPTRTGDYGYTF. The DNA for the CDR3 is TGTGCCAGCAGCCCTACCCGGACAGGGGACTATGGCTACACCTTC.

The rearrangement links TRBV28 to TRBJ1-2; 7 bases line up with TRBD1. The germline V gene has CDR1 MDHEN and CDR2 SYDVKM. V lost 5 bases and J lost 2; bases outside the gene matches: 14. CDR3 length: 17 amino acids. This CDR3 reads CASSTTGERWGNYGYTF. As DNA, the CDR3 is TGTGCCAGCAGTACCACAGGGGAAAGGTGGGGAAACTATGGCTACACCTTC.

This chain connects TRBV28 to TRBJ2-4, with D possibly being TRBD2 (6 bases). CDR1 is MDHEN and CDR2 is SYDVKM in the germline V gene. CDR3 length: 15 amino acids. V lost 5 bases to trimming and J lost 3 bases, with 14 bases between them. As DNA, the CDR3 is TGTGCCAGCAGTCCGTCTTGGGGAGGCAAAAACATTCAGTACTTC. This sequence encodes CASSPSWGGKNIQYF. Using reference TRBV28 and TRBJ2-4 for the parts outside the CDR3, the full variable domain is DVKVTQSSRYLVKRTGEKVFLECVQDMDHENMFWYRQDPGLGLRLIYFSYDVKMKEKGDIPEGYSVSREKKERFSLILESASTNQTSMYLCASSPSWGGKNIQYFGAGTRLSVL.

This chain uses TRBV18 with TRBJ2-5; D unresolved. Trimming left V 5 bases short and J 2 bases short, with 6 bases between. Germline CDR1 KGHSH, CDR2 LQKENI. CDR3 length equals 12 residues. In nucleotides, the CDR3 is TGTGCCAGCTCAGGGCAGCAAGAGACCCAGTACTTC. Its translation is CASSGQQETQYF. The whole variable domain, filled in from reference TRBV18 and TRBJ2-5, reads NAGVMQNPRHLVRRRGQEARLRCSPMKGHSHVYWYRQLPEEGLKFMVYLQKENIIDESGMPKERFSAEFPKEGPSILRIQQVVRGDSAAYFCASSGQQETQYFGPGTRLLVL.

The V and J genes are TRBV5-1 and TRBJ1-1; D may be TRBD1 (6 bases). The CDR3 is made up of 14 amino acids. In germline, CDR1 is SGHRS, CDR2 YFSETQ. V lost 2 bases, J lost 3 bases, and 11 bases lay in between. The CDR3 region is CASSLTGLDTEAFF. CDR3 bases: TGCGCCAGCAGCTTAACAGGGTTGGACACTGAAGCTTTCTTT.

V and J are TRBV7-8 and TRBJ2-7, with 7 nucleotides matching TRBD2. Trimming cost V 5 bases and J 6 bases; bases outside gene matches: 7. The CDR3 sequence is 13 residues long. From germline, CDR1 is SGHVS and CDR2 FQNEAQ. CDR3 amino acids: CASSLGLVPEQYF. CDR3 coding DNA: TGTGCCAGCAGCCTCGGACTAGTCCCCGAGCAGTACTTC.

The V gene is TRBV27, the J gene TRBJ1-5, with a tentative D call TRBD1 (6 bases). This CDR3 is built from 14 residues. Germline CDR1 is MNHEY and CDR2 is SMNVEV (reference sequence). V shed 6 bases and J shed 6 bases, with 15 bases lying between them. CDR3 sequence reads: CASREAGAGQPQHF. CDR3 coding DNA: TGTGCCAGCAGGGAGGCAGGGGCGGGTCAGCCCCAGCATTTT.

The V gene is TRBV14, the J gene TRBJ2-3; 8 bases map to TRBD1. The CDR3 loop spans 17 amino acids. Trimming cost V 4 bases and J 4 bases; bases outside gene matches: 13. Germline V gene data show CDR1 as SGHDN and CDR2 as FVKESK. The CDR3 bases are TGTGCCAGCAGCCCGTCCCTAGGACAGGGCGTCCCAGATACGCAGTATTTT. This translates into CASSPSLGQGVPDTQYF.

Remarks on this clone: Other DNA sequences within the sample encode an identical CDR3. The chain employs TRBV18 and TRBJ2-2, with TRBD1 matching 9 bases. From germline, CDR1 is KGHSH and CDR2 LQKENI. V lost 3 bases and J lost 2; bases outside the gene matches: 4. This CDR3 region has 16 residues. CDR3 residues: CASSPPTGGNTGELFF. The CDR3 DNA follows: TGTGCCAGCTCACCCCCAACAGGGGGCAACACCGGGGAGCTGTTTTTT.

The V and J genes are TRBV18 and TRBJ2-7; D is possibly TRBD1 (7 bases). With 6 bases removed from V and 3 bases from J, the gap between germline ends came to 18 bases. The germline V gene encodes CDR1 KGHSH and CDR2 LQKENI. The CDR3 has 15 residues. DNA of the CDR3: TGTGCCAGCTCCCAGGGAGGACAGGCGGGCTACGAGCAGTACTTC. As protein: CASSQGGQAGYEQYF.

The chain is built from TRBV30 and TRBJ2-5; 9 positions agree with TRBD2. Trimming took 4 bases from V and 7 from J; bases not matched to a gene: 19. The CDR3 has 17 residues. CDR1 and CDR2 (germline): GTSNPN, SVGIG (reference sequence). The DNA for the CDR3 is TGTGCCTGGAAGGGAGCTCGGGCTAGCGGGGAGGCGGGGACCCAGTACTTC. Residues: CAWKGARASGEAGTQYF.

The gene calls are TRBV2 and TRBJ2-7; maybe TRBD1 (5 bases). Trimming shortened V by 4 bases and J by 1 base, and 8 bases separated the two germline ends. Germline CDR1 is SNHLY and CDR2 is FYNNEI. The CDR3 covers 13 residues. The DNA for the CDR3 is TGTGCCAGCAGTGCTCAGGGTTCCTACGAGCAGTACTTC. Amino acid sequence: CASSAQGSYEQYF.

This chain uses TRBV15 with TRBJ1-1; a weak D match, TRBD1 (5 bases). The CDR3 covers 15 residues. V was pared by 1 base and J by 2 bases, with 11 bases between. The germline V gene encodes CDR1 LNHNV and CDR2 YYDKDF (reference sequence). In DNA, the CDR3 is TGTGCCACCAGCAGAGCGGGGGGGGGTAACACTGAAGCTTTCTTT. The encoded protein is CATSRAGGGNTEAFF. Drawing the rest from reference TRBV15 and TRBJ1-1, the complete variable domain is DAMVIQNPRYQVTQFGKPVTLSCSQTLNHNVMYWYQQKSSQAPKLLFHYYDKDFNNEADTPDNFQSRRPNTSFCFLDIRSPGLGDTAMYLCATSRAGGGNTEAFFGQGTRLTVV.

V is TRBV7-8 and J is TRBJ1-2; possibly TRBD1 for D (5 bases). CDR1 is SGHVS, CDR2 FQNEAQ, per germline. V was shortened by 6 bases and J by 8 bases, with 16 bases between the two germline ends. CDR3 length equals 13 residues. The chain's CDR3 is CASSQDSNRGYTF. DNA of the CDR3: TGTGCCAGCAGTCAAGACAGCAATAGGGGCTACACCTTC.

The V gene is TRBV9, the J gene TRBJ2-5; TRBD2 is a possible D gene (6 bases). V shed 0 bases and J shed 5 bases, with 17 bases lying between them. Germline V gene sequence: CDR1 SGDLS, CDR2 YYNGEE. The CDR3 is 16 amino acids. The CDR3 DNA reads TGTGCCAGCAGCGTAGCGGGGACTGGGGCGGGGGAGACCCAGTACTTC. Amino acid sequence: CASSVAGTGAGETQYF.

This chain uses TRBV28 with TRBJ1-5, with TRBD1 identical over 8 bases. Germline V lookup: CDR1 MDHEN, CDR2 SYDVKM. The CDR3 contains 15 residues. After removal of 3 bases from V and 4 bases from J, the junction contained 5 bases not matched to a gene. The CDR3 is CASSFIGTGNQPQHF. In DNA form, the CDR3 reads TGTGCCAGCAGTTTCATCGGGACAGGAAATCAGCCCCAGCATTTT.

The V and J genes are TRBV6-1 and TRBJ2-7, with 11 bases identical to TRBD2. The CDR3 covers 15 residues. V shed 5 bases and J 1 base; nucleotides not matched to a gene: 4. In germline, CDR1 is MNHNS, CDR2 SASEGT. CDR3 in amino acids: CASSTRLAGSYEQYF. In nucleotides, the CDR3 is TGTGCCAGCAGTACCCGACTAGCGGGGTCCTACGAGCAGTACTTC.

The rearrangement joins TRBV7-2 to TRBJ2-5; D gene unclear. The J call may be in error: the DNA end matches TRBJ2-7 better. CDR3 size: 11 residues. Germline CDR1 reads SGHTA; CDR2 reads FQGNSA. The CDR3 reads CASSLRYEQYF. In DNA form, the CDR3 reads TGTGCCAGCAGCTTACGCTACGAGCAGTACTTC.

The V call is TRBV5-6, the J call TRBJ1-4; D is uncertain. The CDR3 extends over 14 amino acids. Germline values: CDR1 SGHDT, CDR2 YYEEEE. V shed 2 bases and J shed 4 bases, with 9 bases lying between them. This CDR3 is CASSFWQVNEKLFF. DNA for the CDR3: TGTGCCAGCAGCTTTTGGCAGGTTAATGAAAAACTGTTTTTT. The full variable domain, rest sourced from reference TRBV5-6 and TRBJ1-4, is DAGVTQSPTHLIKTRGQQVTLRCSPKSGHDTVSWYQQALGQGPQFIFQYYEEEERQRGNFPDRFSGHQFPNYSSELNVNALLLGDSALYLCASSFWQVNEKLFFGSGTQLSVL.

CDR3 sequence: CASIQVFGQETQYF. The CDR3 nucleotides read TGTGCCAGCATTCAGGTATTCGGACAAGAGACCCAGTACTTC. V usage is TRBV6-1 and J usage is TRBJ2-5; D is undetermined. Trimming took 7 bases from V and 2 from J, leaving 14 bases between them. The CDR3 contains 14 residues. Germline assignment: CDR1 MNHNS and CDR2 SASEGT.

The DNA of the CDR3 is TGTGCCGGGGGGGGTCCCGGGGAGCTGTTTTTT. Amino acid sequence: CAGGGPGELFF. The chain joins TRBV7-2 to TRBJ2-2; the match to TRBD2 covers 7 bases. There are 11 residues in the CDR3. The V and J ends lost 11 bases and 6 bases, in that order; junction bases with no gene match: 3. The germline V gene has CDR1 SGHTA and CDR2 FQGNSA.

The chain uses TRBV9 and TRBJ2-6, with a weak D call TRBD1 (6 bases). Germline V gene lookup returns CDR1 SGDLS and CDR2 YYNGEE. Trimming shortened V by 3 bases and J by 1 base, and 14 bases separated the two germline ends. The CDR3 has 17 residues. CDR3 DNA: TGTGCCAGCAGCGCCCAGGGGCCGGGATCTGGGGCCAACGTCCTGACTTTC. As protein: CASSAQGPGSGANVLTF. Drawing the rest from reference TRBV9 and TRBJ2-6, the complete variable domain is DSGVTQTPKHLITATGQRVTLRCSPRSGDLSVYWYQQSLDQGLQFLIQYYNGEERAKGNILERFSAQQFPDLHSELNLSSLELGDSALYFCASSAQGPGSGANVLTFGAGSRLTVL.